Below, 32 T cell receptor beta chains from the same sample are listed, as sequenced in a study of TIL therapy for anti-PD-1-resistant metastatic lung cancer. The libraries were made with immunoSEQ v3. TCRdb's copy holds only in-frame clones and misses some; the assay was immunoSEQ multiplex PCR. The sample yields tens of thousands of clones, just over 70% seen once. Time point indicated: pre-treatment sample, taken before nivolumab and TIL therapy. Most excised metastases sampled were pleural nodules or supraclavicular lymph nodes. The sequences come from tumor tissue, collected at baseline. Every receptor here comes from a person between 25 and 80 years old with non-small cell lung cancer.

This chain links TRBV6-6 with TRBJ1-5, with 9 bases that match TRBD1. The CDR3 is 15 amino acids. J gave up 4 bases and V 6 bases, and 7 bases lay outside the gene matches. Germline V gene data show CDR1 as MNHNY and CDR2 as SVGAGI (reference sequence). For the CDR3, the DNA is TGTGCCAGCAGCCTGGGACAGGGAATTAATCAGCCCCAGCATTTT. Encoded protein: CASSLGQGINQPQHF.

This chain links TRBV7-9 with TRBJ1-4; possible D gene TRBD1, 5 bases. The germline CDR1 and CDR2 sequences are SEHNR and FQNEAQ (reference sequence). The CDR3 runs to 14 residues. V shed 3 bases and J shed 4 bases, with 9 bases lying between them. The DNA of the CDR3 is TGTGCCAGCAGCTTCGGGGGAAATAATGAAAAACTGTTTTTT. It encodes CASSFGGNNEKLFF.

This chain's CDR3 is CASSPRGGSQETQYF. The CDR3 bases are TGTGCCAGCAGCCCCCGGGGGGGCTCCCAAGAGACCCAGTACTTC. The rearrangement links TRBV7-2 to TRBJ2-5; 8 nucleotides agree with TRBD2. V lost 5 bases to trimming and J lost 1 base; unmatched junction nucleotides: 6. CDR1 SGHTA and CDR2 FQGNSA come from the germline V gene. The CDR3 spans 15 residues.

The DNA of the CDR3 is TGTGCCAGCAGTTTATGGACTAGCGGTTTAGAAGAGACCCAGTACTTC. Translated, it gives CASSLWTSGLEETQYF. This chain uses TRBV28 with TRBJ2-5; 9 bases align to TRBD2. CDR3 length: 16 residues. CDR1 and CDR2 (germline): MDHEN, SYDVKM. Trimming at V came to 0 bases and at J to 3 bases, leaving 5 bases not matched to a gene.

The chain recombines TRBV5-1 with TRBJ1-6; 8 bases are a match to TRBD1. V shed 4 bases and J 9 bases; nucleotides not matched to a gene: 9. The CDR3 runs 15 residues. Germline lookup yields CDR1 SGHRS and CDR2 YFSETQ. The CDR3 loop reads CASSTDRGWSSPLHF. For the CDR3, the DNA is TGCGCCAGCAGCACTGACAGGGGTTGGTCTTCACCCCTCCACTTT.

The genes are TRBV9 and TRBJ1-1; D not certain. Trimming took 4 bases from V and 1 from J, leaving 11 bases between them. The CDR3 runs 14 residues. Germline V gene sequence: CDR1 SGDLS, CDR2 YYNGEE. CDR3 DNA: TGTGCCAGCAGCCCCCGACTGTCGAACACTGAAGCTTTCTTT. Encoded protein: CASSPRLSNTEAFF.

This clone came up a few times. The V call is TRBV15, the J call TRBJ1-2, with D possibly TRBD1 on 5 matching bases. The CDR3 has 15 residues. The germline V gene encodes CDR1 LNHNV and CDR2 YYDKDF (reference sequence). Trimming took 0 bases from V and 7 from J, leaving 15 bases between them. The CDR3 sequence is CATSRDLLGEVGYTF. In DNA form, the CDR3 reads TGTGCCACCAGCAGAGATCTCTTGGGGGAGGTTGGCTACACCTTC.

The chain joins TRBV20-1 to TRBJ1-1; no reliable D call. The CDR3 is made up of 10 amino acids. CDR1 DFQATT and CDR2 SNEGSKA come from the germline V gene (reference sequence). The germline V and J ends were trimmed by 3 bases and 4 bases, with 3 bases remaining between them. The CDR3 spells CSASFTEAFF. In nucleotides, the CDR3 is TGCAGTGCTAGTTTCACTGAAGCTTTCTTT.

This clone was counted only a few times. The chain employs TRBV19 and TRBJ1-2; D not certain. In germline, CDR1 is LNHDA, CDR2 SQIVND (reference sequence). There are 12 residues in the CDR3. The V end was cut by 4 bases, the J end by 5 bases, with 8 bases between. The CDR3 reads CASSTLSYGYTF. CDR3 sequence (DNA): TGTGCCAGTAGTACCCTAAGTTATGGCTACACCTTC. Variable domain in full (rest from reference TRBV19 and TRBJ1-2): DGGITQSPKYLFRKEGQNVTLSCEQNLNHDAMYWYRQDPGQGLRLIYYSQIVNDFQKGDIAEGYSVSREKKESFPLTVTSAQKNPTAFYLCASSTLSYGYTFGSGTRLTVV.

V usage is TRBV29-1 and J usage is TRBJ1-2, with D possibly TRBD1 on 6 matching bases. The CDR3 is made up of 14 amino acids. The germline V gene has CDR1 SQVTM and CDR2 ANQGSEA. The germline V and J ends were trimmed by 3 bases and 4 bases, with 15 bases remaining between them. In DNA, the CDR3 is TGCAGCGTTGATTCCCATGGGGGCTCCTATGGCTACACCTTC. It is translated as CSVDSHGGSYGYTF.

The CDR3 here is CASSQGSGTSGYEQYF. DNA for the CDR3: TGCGCCAGCAGCCAAGGTTCCGGGACTAGCGGATACGAGCAGTACTTC. The genes are TRBV4-1 and TRBJ2-7, with TRBD2 identical over 11 bases. The ends lost 1 base at V and 4 bases at J; junction bases unmatched: 6. In germline, CDR1 is MGHRA, CDR2 YSYEKL. The CDR3 length is 16 residues.

The V and J genes are TRBV11-3 and TRBJ1-2, with TRBD1 identical over 10 bases. Trimming removed 2 bases from V and 4 bases from J; junction bases left unmatched: 10. This CDR3 is built from 17 residues. Germline V gene data show CDR1 as SGHNT and CDR2 as YENEEA. The CDR3 DNA is TGTGCCAGCAGCTTAAGAAGGGAGGACAGGGGGGGCTATGGCTACACCTTC. Translated: CASSLRREDRGGYGYTF. The full variable domain, in which reference TRBV11-3 and TRBJ1-2 provide the parts outside the CDR3, is EAGVVQSPRYKIIEKKQPVAFWCNPISGHNTLYWYLQNLGQGPELLIRYENEEAVDDSQLPKDRFSAERLKGVDSTLKIQPAELGDSAVYLCASSLRREDRGGYGYTFGSGTRLTVV.

The V call is TRBV9, the J call TRBJ1-1, with D uncertain. The length of the CDR3 is 15 residues. V lost 0 bases and J 1 base, leaving 10 bases between the germline ends. Germline V CDR1 and CDR2: SGDLS, YYNGEE. In DNA form, the CDR3 reads TGTGCCAGCAGCGTAGGTAGCCTTGGGAACACTGAAGCTTTCTTT. Translated, it gives CASSVGSLGNTEAFF. Full variable domain (outside the CDR3, taken from reference TRBV9 and TRBJ1-1): DSGVTQTPKHLITATGQRVTLRCSPRSGDLSVYWYQQSLDQGLQFLIQYYNGEERAKGNILERFSAQQFPDLHSELNLSSLELGDSALYFCASSVGSLGNTEAFFGQGTRLTVV.

The rearrangement uses TRBV10-2 and TRBJ1-6, with unresolved D. The CDR3 covers 15 residues. With 6 bases removed from V and 10 bases from J, the gap between germline ends came to 19 bases. Per germline, CDR1 WSHSY and CDR2 SAAADI. CDR3 loop: CASRMGSSGGSPLHF. CDR3 nucleotide sequence: TGCGCCAGCAGGATGGGATCGTCGGGAGGATCACCCCTCCACTTT.

The chain is built from TRBV5-1 and TRBJ1-3; D call uncertain. The CDR3 extends over 14 amino acids. V was trimmed by 4 bases and J by 4 bases, leaving 12 bases between them. Germline V gene lookup returns CDR1 SGHRS and CDR2 YFSETQ. The CDR3 region is CASSAASSGNTIYF. DNA for the CDR3: TGCGCCAGCAGCGCTGCATCGTCCGGAAACACCATATATTTT.

This clone was seen more than once but under ten times. The DNA of the CDR3 is TGTGCCAGCAGTTATGCAGGGTCTGGTTCACCCCTCCACTTT. It encodes CASSYAGSGSPLHF. V gene TRBV6-6 combines with J gene TRBJ1-6, with TRBD1 as a possible D gene (5 bases). Per the germline V gene, CDR1 is MNHNY and CDR2 is SVGAGI (reference sequence). The CDR3 consists of 14 residues. With 3 bases removed from V and 9 bases from J, the gap between germline ends came to 12 bases.

J is TRBJ1-2 and V is TRBV6-1; D unresolved. This CDR3 contains 13 residues. Germline V CDR1 and CDR2: MNHNS, SASEGT. Trimming pared 8 bases from V and 2 bases from J, leaving 12 bases between. CDR3 nucleotide sequence: TGTGCCAGCTTAATACGGTCGAACTATGGCTACACCTTC. Translating gives CASLIRSNYGYTF.

Concerning this clone itself: Other DNA sequences in the same sample also yield this CDR3. This sequence joins TRBV7-8 and TRBJ1-2; D perhaps matches TRBD1 (5 bases). V was clipped by 0 bases and J by 8 bases, with 16 bases between them. Per the germline V gene, CDR1 is SGHVS and CDR2 is FQNEAQ. The CDR3 is 15 amino acids. In nucleotides, the CDR3 is TGTGCCAGCAGCTTAGCGGAAGGGGTGGCTGCCGGCTACACCTTC. Protein product: CASSLAEGVAAGYTF.

This chain connects TRBV6-6 to TRBJ1-2; maybe TRBD1 (5 bases). The V and J ends lost 5 bases and 0 bases respectively, with 10 bases between them. The germline V gene encodes CDR1 MNHNY and CDR2 SVGAGI (reference sequence). The CDR3 runs 14 residues. In DNA, the CDR3 is TGTGCCAGCAGTACTGGAGGGGCTAACTATGGCTACACCTTC. Translated, it gives CASSTGGANYGYTF.

V is TRBV5-1 and J is TRBJ2-3, with 13 bases that match TRBD2. The V gene end was trimmed by 0 bases and the J gene end by 5 bases; junction bases not matched to a gene: 3. The germline gives CDR1 SGHRS, CDR2 YFSETQ. There are 16 residues in the CDR3. DNA of the CDR3: TGCGCCAGCAGCTTGGGGACTAGCGGGAGAGGAGATACGCAGTATTTT. It specifies CASSLGTSGRGDTQYF.

This rearrangement joins TRBV6-5 to TRBJ1-2; D is unresolved. CDR3 size: 13 residues. V lost 4 bases, J lost 8 bases, and 14 bases lay in between. Germline assignment: CDR1 MNHEY and CDR2 SVGAGI. The CDR3 DNA is TGTGCCAGCAGTTTTGACGAGGTCGGAGGCTACACCTTC. Its translation: CASSFDEVGGYTF.

This chain connects TRBV27 to TRBJ1-6, with D maybe TRBD1 (6 bases). There are 14 residues in the CDR3. CDR1 is MNHEY and CDR2 is SMNVEV in the germline V gene (reference sequence). V was trimmed by 6 bases and J by 5 bases, leaving 11 bases between them. The CDR3 DNA follows: TGTGCCAGCAGCCGGGACATAGATAATTCACCCCTCCACTTT. It is translated as CASSRDIDNSPLHF.

The chain couples TRBV15 to TRBJ2-4; D remains ambiguous. Germline CDR1 reads LNHNV; CDR2 reads YYDKDF (reference sequence). This CDR3 comprises 18 residues. The V gene lost 0 bases and the J gene lost 0 bases, with 15 bases spanning the gap. The CDR3 sequence is CATSRDRRPDPAKNIQYF. The CDR3 DNA sequence: TGTGCCACCAGCAGAGATCGCAGGCCGGACCCAGCCAAAAACATTCAGTACTTC.

V is TRBV5-1 and J is TRBJ2-1; 10 nucleotides align to TRBD1. This CDR3 is built from 13 residues. V lost 4 bases, J lost 14 bases, and 9 bases stayed unmatched. The germline V gene has CDR1 SGHRS and CDR2 YFSETQ. CDR3 sequence: CASSTTGGNSKFF. CDR3 sequence (DNA): TGCGCCAGCAGCACGACAGGGGGCAATAGTAAGTTCTTC.

The chain employs TRBV7-2 and TRBJ1-1; D call uncertain. V was pared by 0 bases and J by 7 bases, with 3 bases between. The germline V gene encodes CDR1 SGHTA and CDR2 FQGNSA. The CDR3 covers 11 residues. DNA for the CDR3: TGTGCCAGCAGCTTAGCCTATGAAGCTTTCTTT. It translates to CASSLAYEAFF.

This chain links TRBV7-6 with TRBJ2-7; 8 nucleotides match TRBD2. Trimming took 1 base from V and 7 from J; bases not matched to a gene: 6. Per germline, CDR1 SGHVS and CDR2 FNYEAQ. This CDR3 is built from 14 residues. The CDR3, as DNA: TGTGCCAGCAGCTTAGAAGCGGGAGTGTCGGAGCAGTACTTC. The encoded protein is CASSLEAGVSEQYF.

The chain links TRBV9 to TRBJ2-7, with 12 bases lining up with TRBD2. The CDR3 runs to 16 residues. The trim removed 3 bases at V and 1 base at J, leaving 5 bases unmatched. Germline values: CDR1 SGDLS, CDR2 YYNGEE. This chain's CDR3 is CASSANGLAGSYEQYF. The CDR3 DNA sequence: TGTGCCAGCAGCGCAAATGGACTAGCGGGATCCTACGAGCAGTACTTC.

The chain combines TRBV28 with TRBJ2-2, with D possibly being TRBD2 (6 bases). Per germline, CDR1 MDHEN and CDR2 SYDVKM. The germline V and J ends were trimmed by 6 bases and 0 bases, with 8 bases remaining between them. This CDR3 is built from 14 residues. The CDR3 here is CASRGGANTGELFF. Here the CDR3 DNA reads TGTGCCAGCAGGGGCGGGGCGAACACCGGGGAGCTGTTTTTT.

This clone was detected only a few times. The chain carries TRBV1 and TRBJ1-5. TRBV1 is a recognized pseudogene. The CDR3 has 14 residues. The CDR3 region has the DNA TGCACCGGGGGACGACGGGGGGCGGATCAGCCCCAGCATTTT. It codes for CTGGRRGADQPQHF.

The chain has TRBV5-8 and TRBJ2-3, with D unresolved. This CDR3 comprises 13 residues. In germline, CDR1 is SGHTS, CDR2 YDEGEE. V was pared by 4 bases and J by 5 bases, with 11 bases between. CDR3 in DNA: TGTGCCAGCAGCATCCTGGATCTAGATACGCAGTATTTT. It translates to CASSILDLDTQYF.

This sequence joins TRBV2 and TRBJ2-5, with 10 bases identical to TRBD2. Trimming cost V 4 bases and J 5 bases; bases outside gene matches: 10. The CDR3 has 16 amino acids. Germline loops: CDR1 SNHLY, CDR2 FYNNEI. The DNA of the CDR3 is TGTGCCAGCAGTGGTAGCGGGGGGCTAAGGGTGGAGACCCAGTACTTC. It codes for CASSGSGGLRVETQYF.

This clone has just a few counts. The rearrangement uses TRBV19 and TRBJ2-3; D remains unclear. With 3 bases removed from V and 2 bases from J, the gap between germline ends came to 9 bases. The V gene's germline CDR1 is LNHDA and CDR2 SQIVND (reference sequence). The CDR3 sequence is 14 residues long. CDR3 sequence: CASSMRPLTDTQYF. The CDR3 DNA reads as TGTGCCAGTAGTATGCGGCCCCTCACAGATACGCAGTATTTT.